This T cell receptor (beta chain) was sequenced during a study of identical twins. General observations from the study: The analysis was cross-sectional rather than longitudinal within donors. Whereas memory repertoires showed no such difference, abundant cord blood beta clonotypes carried fewer insertions. The models systematically underestimated how much out-of-frame TCR alpha was shared in monozygotic twins.

Each CDR3 protein gets one entry after TCRdb re-called the 5' RACE reads with MiXCR. The data show approximately 220,000 distinct CDR3 sequences, with around a tenth seen just once and 5% to 5.5% held by the top ten. About this clonotype itself: As yet, its antigen is unknown.

Trimming left V 2 bases short and J 7 bases short, with 11 bases between. This CDR3 is 13 amino acids long. Looked up from germline, CDR1 is MNHEY and CDR2 is SVGAGI. Healthy Caucasians were all of the donors. V gene TRBV6-5 combines with J gene TRBJ1-1; D remains ambiguous. This clonotype was sampled from a woman aged 18-29 years in good health. Sequenced input: memory (CD45RO+) T cells sorted from blood. CDR3 DNA: TGTGCCAGCAGTTACGTGGCAGCTGGTGAAGCTTTCTTT. It is translated as CASSYVAAGEAFF.